The rows below give T cell receptor beta chains drawn from one sample of a study of blood T cell repertoires in COVID-19. The assay was immunoSEQ multiplex PCR, and TCRdb's table has in-frame clones only and misses some. The sample carries tens of thousands of clones, around 86% recorded once. Input material: peripheral blood. The receptor source for this set is a human donor in a cohort sampled during active COVID-19. Each CDR3 is given with its conserved first and last residue. A D gene is named only where the DNA matches it firmly.

cdr3_aa d_call j_call v_call
CASSPRGVGETQYF TRBD2 TRBJ2-5 TRBV7-9
CASRERGTDTQYF NA TRBJ2-3 TRBV5-6
CASSVGGGRTTDTQYF NA TRBJ2-3 TRBV9
CASSPPQLQETQYF NA TRBJ2-5 TRBV5-1
CASSVASVGTSGSYNEQFF TRBD2 TRBJ2-1 TRBV9
CATSDSGMGQETQYF TRBD2 TRBJ2-5 TRBV24-1
CASSPTKRVASLDEQFF NA TRBJ2-1 TRBV7-3
CASSTGLANTGELFF TRBD2 TRBJ2-2 TRBV18
CASSPSHGRPSYEQYF TRBD2 TRBJ2-7 TRBV18
CATSGLAEASSYNEQFF TRBD2 TRBJ2-1 TRBV24-1
CASTPGTGGYEQYF TRBD1 TRBJ2-7 TRBV7-2